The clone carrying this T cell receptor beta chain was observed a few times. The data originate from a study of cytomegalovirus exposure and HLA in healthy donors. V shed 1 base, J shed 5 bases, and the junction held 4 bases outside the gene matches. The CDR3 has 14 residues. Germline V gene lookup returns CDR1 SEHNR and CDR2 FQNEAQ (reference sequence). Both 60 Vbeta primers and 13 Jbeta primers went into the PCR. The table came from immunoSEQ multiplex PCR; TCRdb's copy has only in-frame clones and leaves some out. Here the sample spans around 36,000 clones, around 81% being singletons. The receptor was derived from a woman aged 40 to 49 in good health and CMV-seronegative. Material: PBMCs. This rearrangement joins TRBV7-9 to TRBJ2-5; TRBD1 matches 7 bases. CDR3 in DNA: TGTGCCAGCAGCTTAGAGGGGGCCTGGGAGACCCAGTACTTC. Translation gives CASSLEGAWETQYF.